The TCR beta chain under discussion was sequenced for a study of blood T cell repertoires in COVID-19 (dated by TCRdb to the early 2020s). Turning to the overall study: Samples covering the acute and convalescent phases of COVID-19 were provided by collaborators in the United States, Italy and Spain. The prospective study material was composed of cDNA or gDNA derived from T cells, B-cell-depleted T cells, or PBMCs. Subjects who had been exposed to COVID-19, were actively infected with it, or had recovered from it provided the deeply sampled blood TCRbeta repertoires that made up the dataset. The repertoires were released in a freely available public database meant as a resource for research on the immune response to SARS-CoV-2. Samples came from the ongoing ImmuneRACE study (first 160 participants) plus 1,254 subjects from 6 global collaborators. Nearly every sample came with metadata listing a de-identified subject ID, COVID-19 status, age in years and sex. Where HLA class I and class II types were available, the types were taken from metadata supplied by the sample provider, not from assay-based typing.

Study-wide conclusions, independent of this receptor: The quantity of clinical and demographic metadata differed by source and by participant and was supplied without curation.

CDR3 length: 12 amino acids, cysteine to phenylalanine. Here the CDR3 DNA is all that survives: 36 bases in frame from base 1. The germline V gene yields KGHSH for CDR1 and LQKENI for CDR2. Deletion took 6 bases off V and 7 bases off J, with a span of 9 bases between the germline ends. TCRbeta CDR3 regions were amplified from genomic DNA by means of the immunoSEQ Assay, a bias-controlled multiplex PCR. The paper's data handling went like this. The number of nucleated cells in each sample was estimated from the amplification of reference gene primers within the assay. Sequence reads were collapsed and filtered to measure the absolute abundance of every unique TCRbeta CDR3 rearrangement. For each sample, productive Simpson clonality was calculated by taking the square root of Simpson's diversity index across productive rearrangements. Sourced from immuneACCESS, this table was stored by TCRdb with only in-frame sequences that have V and J called. A share of the clones is absent; for the studies checked, an unresolved V gene accounts for under half, and the remainder has no known explanation. From that table come the V and J calls and clone size; the DNA was used to work out D and trimming. This sample comprises 45,000 to 65,000 clones, more than 85% of them detected only once. Less than 6.5% of the sample goes to the ten largest clones.

On this clone itself: Its antigen remains unidentified. Base qualities are not at hand, and no much larger clone is one base apart.

Whole blood was collected in K2EDTA tubes by collaborating institutions according to the institutions' own protocols. For TCRbeta analysis, collaborator samples were shipped as frozen whole blood, as isolated PBMCs, or as DNA extracted from either sample type. The sequencing sample was made of peripheral blood. The sequence links TRBV18 to TRBJ2-2; a weak D assignment points to TRBD1 (6 bases agree). The sequence derives from an elderly man in a cohort sampled during active COVID-19. The CDR3 loop reads CASSQDSGELFF. The DNA sequence reads TGTGCCAGCTCCCAGGACAGCGGGGAGCTGTTTTTT.